This is a list of T cell receptor beta chains from one sample in a study of Ad26.COV2.S vaccination and SARS-CoV-2 variants. Data came from immunoSEQ multiplex PCR; TCRdb stores just in-frame clones and leaves some out. The sample has about 480,000 clones, 87% seen once. Sequencing was performed on peripheral blood, taken in a trial of Ad26.COV2.S vaccine versus placebo. Every receptor here comes from a person between 18 and 65 years old who received the Ad26.COV2.S COVID-19 vaccine or a placebo. Each CDR3 is given with its conserved first and last residue. A D gene is named only where the DNA matches it firmly. Expanded clones get a size class; other rows say once, few or many, or leave the size out.

size: .; V: TRBV7-9; D: .; J: TRBJ2-1; CDR3: CASSFPQPYEQFF; DNA: TGTGCCAGCAGCTTCCCCCAGCCGTATGAGCAGTTCTTC
size: .; V: TRBV25-1; D: .; J: TRBJ1-2; CDR3: CASSDKNYGYTF; DNA: TGTGCCAGCAGTGACAAGAACTATGGCTACACCTTC
size: .; V: TRBV27; D: TRBD1; J: TRBJ1-2; CDR3: CASSLSGGTGSYGYTF; DNA: TGTGCCAGCAGTTTATCGGGGGGGACAGGGAGCTATGGCTACACCTTC
size: few; V: TRBV4-3; D: .; J: TRBJ1-2; CDR3: CASSQAQNGGYTF; DNA: TGCGCCAGCAGCCAAGCACAGAATGGTGGCTACACCTTC
size: .; V: TRBV30; D: .; J: TRBJ2-3; CDR3: CAWRGSDTQYF; DNA: TGTGCCTGGAGGGGTTCAGATACGCAGTATTTT
size: .; V: TRBV7-3; D: .; J: TRBJ2-3; CDR3: CASSLGGVSTDTQYF; DNA: TGTGCCAGCAGCTTAGGCGGGGTGAGCACAGATACGCAGTATTTT
size: .; V: TRBV28; D: TRBD1; J: TRBJ2-5; CDR3: CASSLTGGSQETQYF; DNA: TGTGCCAGCAGTTTGACAGGGGGGTCCCAAGAGACCCAGTACTTC
size: few; V: TRBV6-6; D: .; J: TRBJ1-5; CDR3: CASSGYSNQPQHF; DNA: TGTGCCAGCAGCGGGTATAGCAATCAGCCCCAGCATTTT
size: .; V: TRBV16; D: .; J: TRBJ1-2; CDR3: CASSRPGRYGYTF; DNA: TGTGCCAGCAGCCGTCCCGGGCGCTATGGCTACACCTTC
size: .; V: TRBV27; D: TRBD2; J: TRBJ2-6; CDR3: CASGPFGLAVSGANVLTF; DNA: TGTGCCAGCGGACCTTTTGGACTAGCGGTCTCTGGGGCCAACGTCCTGACTTTC
size: .; V: TRBV19; D: .; J: TRBJ1-2; CDR3: CASNVRGQVPYTF; DNA: TGTGCCAGTAATGTTCGGGGCCAAGTACCCTACACCTTC
size: .; V: TRBV2; D: .; J: TRBJ2-2; CDR3: CASSSQGYTGELFF; DNA: TGTGCCAGCAGTTCACAGGGATACACCGGGGAGCTGTTTTTT
size: .; V: TRBV6-6; D: .; J: TRBJ2-1; CDR3: CASSYSPDNEQFF; DNA: TGTGCCAGCAGTTACTCGCCCGACAATGAGCAGTTCTTC
size: .; V: TRBV5-1; D: .; J: TRBJ2-1; CDR3: CASSLVGSMGRDEQFF; DNA: TGCGCCAGCAGCTTGGTAGGTTCTATGGGACGCGATGAGCAGTTCTTC
size: .; V: TRBV7-2; D: .; J: TRBJ2-5; CDR3: CASSLGLPKKTQYF; DNA: TGTGCCAGCAGCTTGGGACTCCCTAAGAAGACCCAGTACTTC